The next 6 T cell receptor beta chains were all read from a single sample in a study of T cells after yellow fever vaccination. A single record per CDR3 protein comes from TCRdb applying MiXCR to the 5' RACE reads. Of a few hundred thousand distinct CDR3 sequences listed, under 9% are singletons. The source was CD4+ T cells sorted from PBMCs, collected 5 days after the yellow fever booster vaccination. The source is a man younger than 35 who received the YFV17D yellow fever vaccine.

This clonotype was seen more than once but under ten times. The chain uses TRBV15 and TRBJ2-7; 8 nucleotides match TRBD1. Germline-derived CDR1 and CDR2 are LNHNV and YYDKDF (reference sequence). This CDR3 has 16 amino acids. Germline trimming cut 2 bases from V and 5 bases from J; bases unmatched to any gene: 11. The CDR3 DNA is TGTGCCACCAGCAGATTTACCGGGACAGGCAACGACGAGCAGTACTTC. Amino acids: CATSRFTGTGNDEQYF.

This clonotype showed up just a few times. V is TRBV20-1 and J is TRBJ1-1; D perhaps matches TRBD1 (5 bases). There are 15 residues in the CDR3. Germline V gene lookup returns CDR1 DFQATT and CDR2 SNEGSKA (reference sequence). The V end lost 6 bases, the J end lost 3 bases, and 20 bases lay between the germline ends. CDR3 region: CSATGRGASHTEAFF. CDR3 in DNA: TGCAGTGCAACGGGTAGGGGCGCTTCCCACACTGAAGCTTTCTTT.

This clonotype was seen many times. The rearrangement joins TRBV5-1 to TRBJ1-3; no clear D. Germline V gene data show CDR1 as SGHRS and CDR2 as YFSETQ. Trimming shortened V by 5 bases and J by 3 bases, and 3 bases separated the two germline ends. CDR3 size: 11 residues. The CDR3: CASRFGNTIYF. CDR3 DNA: TGCGCCAGCAGATTTGGAAACACCATATATTTT.

This clonotype was observed many times. This chain uses TRBV5-1 with TRBJ2-2, with D unclear. V was shortened by 1 base and J by 2 bases, with 9 bases between the two germline ends. The CDR3 spans 15 residues. Germline CDR1 SGHRS, CDR2 YFSETQ. The CDR3, as DNA: TGCGCCAGCAGCTTGTCTAGGGCAAACACCGGGGAGCTGTTTTTT. Translating it yields CASSLSRANTGELFF. The variable domain in full, completed from reference TRBV5-1 and TRBJ2-2, reads KAGVTQTPRYLIKTRGQQVTLSCSPISGHRSVSWYQQTPGQGLQFLFEYFSETQRNKGNFPGRFSGRQFSNSRSEMNVSTLELGDSALYLCASSLSRANTGELFFGEGSRLTVL.

This clonotype was counted ten times or more. The chain carries TRBV12-3 or TRBV12-4 and TRBJ1-1, with a weak D call TRBD1 (5 bases). The V end was cut by 7 bases, the J end by 2 bases, with 17 bases between. CDR3 size: 15 residues. DNA for the CDR3: TGTGCCAGCAAATCATCCAAGGGGAAAAACACTGAAGCTTTCTTT. Protein product: CASKSSKGKNTEAFF.

This clonotype has only a few counts. The chain is built from TRBV7-8 and TRBJ1-6; no definite D call. Germline CDR1 and CDR2: SGHVS and FQNEAQ. V was cut by 3 bases and J by 7 bases, with 10 bases left in between. The CDR3 contains 14 residues. The CDR3 bases are TGTGCCAGCAGCTTTTTACAGCTAAATTCACCCCTCCACTTT. This translates into CASSFLQLNSPLHF.